This T cell receptor (beta chain) was recorded in a study of cytomegalovirus exposure and HLA in healthy donors. Primers included in the PCR were 60 Vbeta and 13 Jbeta primers. Clones were read by immunoSEQ multiplex PCR, and TCRdb kept only the in-frame ones, dropping some. The sample carries 250,000 or so clones, about 80% recorded once. Germline V CDR1 and CDR2: MDHEN, SYDVKM. Trimming took 11 bases from V and 5 from J, leaving 22 bases between them. There are 15 residues in the CDR3. The source of this sequence is an older woman in good health and CMV-seropositive. This chain links TRBV28 with TRBJ1-5; tentative D call: TRBD1 (6 bases). Sequencing was done on a sample of PBMCs. CDR3 amino acids: CAVQGGQQGYQPQHF. CDR3 nucleotides: TGTGCCGTACAGGGCGGACAGCAGGGCTATCAGCCCCAGCATTTT.